The 2 T cell receptor beta chains reported below all come from one sample, sequenced in a study of shared clonotypes between healthy human individuals. Profiled with immunoSEQ multiplex PCR; TCRdb holds only in-frame clones, not every one. The sample comprises nearly 1,000,000 clones, roughly 72% of which are singletons, and approximately 1.5% rests with the top ten. Sample: memory CD4+ T cells sorted from blood. As to subset: CD45RA-negative fraction. The receptors derive from a man in his late teens or twenties in good health.

The rearrangement links TRBV5-1 to TRBJ1-3; TRBD1 might be the D (5 bases). The CDR3 consists of 13 residues. The germline gives CDR1 SGHRS, CDR2 YFSETQ. Trimming left V 3 bases short and J 4 bases short, with 8 bases between. For the CDR3, the DNA is TGCGCCAGCAGCTCCGCAGGGGGAAACACCATATATTTT. This encodes CASSSAGGNTIYF.

This clone appeared many times. This sequence joins TRBV19 and TRBJ1-4; TRBD1 is a possible D gene (5 bases). V was shortened by 6 bases and J by 3 bases, with 14 bases between the two germline ends. From germline, CDR1 is LNHDA and CDR2 SQIVND (reference sequence). The CDR3 has 15 residues. CDR3 residues: CASSSTGLANEKLFF. The DNA for the CDR3 is TGTGCCAGTAGCAGTACAGGTCTAGCTAATGAAAAACTGTTTTTT.